The present T cell receptor beta chain was sequenced within a study of CD8 T cells in Susac syndrome. Study details: When their blood was taken, the Susac syndrome patients had either not yet had any therapy, were taking corticosteroids, or were taking intravenous immunoglobulin alone. Whole-study findings and limits: The authors acknowledged that the study's TCR sequencing and HLA analysis involved relatively few individuals.

RNA amounts of about 0.5 to 1 ug underwent reverse transcription with random hexamers. The authors amplified TCR beta CDR3 across 54 Vbeta and 13 Jbeta using immunoSEQ multiplex PCR. In TCRdb, the immunoSEQ multiplex PCR reads were re-called with MiXCR into one record per CDR3 protein. The sample has 80,000 to 90,000 distinct CDR3 sequences, roughly 94% seen once. As regards this clonotype: Its matching antigen is unknown.

Source material: CD8+ T cells from PBMCs. This TCR was recovered from a human donor with Susac syndrome.

This CDR3 reads CASSRQGQETQYF. In DNA form, the CDR3 reads TGTGCCAGCAGCCGACAGGGGCAAGAGACCCAGTACTTC. V and J are TRBV7-2 and TRBJ2-5, with TRBD1 matching 8 bases. The germline CDR1 and CDR2 sequences are SGHTA and FQGNSA. The CDR3 is 13 amino acids. Trimming took 5 bases from V and 2 from J; bases not matched to a gene: 1.